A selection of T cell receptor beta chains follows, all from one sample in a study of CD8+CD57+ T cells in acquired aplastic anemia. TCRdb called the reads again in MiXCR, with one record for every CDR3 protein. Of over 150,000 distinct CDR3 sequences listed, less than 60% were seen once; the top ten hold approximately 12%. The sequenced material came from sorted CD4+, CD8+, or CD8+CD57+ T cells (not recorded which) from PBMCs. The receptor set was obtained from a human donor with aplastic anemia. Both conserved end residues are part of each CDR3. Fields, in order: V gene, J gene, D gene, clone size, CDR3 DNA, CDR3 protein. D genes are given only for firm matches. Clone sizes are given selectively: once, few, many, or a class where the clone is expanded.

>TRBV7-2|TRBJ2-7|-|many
TGTGCCAGCATCCCCGGGATGGGCTCCTACGAGCAGTACTTC
CASIPGMGSYEQYF
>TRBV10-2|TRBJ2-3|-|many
TGCGCCAGCAGTGAGTTCAGATTCACAGATACGCAGTATTTT
CASSEFRFTDTQYF
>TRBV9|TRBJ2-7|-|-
TGTGCCAGCAGCGTAGTGGATTCTCCCTACGAGCAGTACTTC
CASSVVDSPYEQYF
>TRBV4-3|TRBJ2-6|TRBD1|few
TGCGCCAGCAGCTCCCCGACAGGGGGCGAATCCGGGGCCAACGTCCTGACTTTC
CASSSPTGGESGANVLTF
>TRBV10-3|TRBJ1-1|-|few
TGTGCCATCAAGGACAGAACGAACACTGAAGCTTTCTTT
CAIKDRTNTEAFF
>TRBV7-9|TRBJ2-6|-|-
TGTGCCAGCAGCTTAATTTCACCTGGGGCCAACGTCCTGACTTTC
CASSLISPGANVLTF
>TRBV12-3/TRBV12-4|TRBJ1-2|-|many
TGTGCCAGCATGACTTCCTGGGGTGGCTACACCTTC
CASMTSWGGYTF
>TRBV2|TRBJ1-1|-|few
TGTGCCAGCAGGTTGGAGAACACTGAAGCTTTCTTT
CASRLENTEAFF
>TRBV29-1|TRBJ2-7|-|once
TGCAGCGTCTACCGGGACCTTGATTCCTACGAGCAGTACTTC
CSVYRDLDSYEQYF
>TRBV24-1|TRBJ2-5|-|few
TGTGCCACCAGTGATACAACAGGGACCCAGTACTTC
CATSDTTGTQYF
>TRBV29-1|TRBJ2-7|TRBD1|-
TGCAGCGGGGGACAGGCTCCCTACGAGCAGTACTTC
CSGGQAPYEQYF
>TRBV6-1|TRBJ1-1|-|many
TGTGCCAGCAAGGCACCTCAGTTCTTT
CASKAPQFF
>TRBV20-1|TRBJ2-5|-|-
TGCAGTGCTCCTATGACACCGTACCAAGAGACCCAGTACTTC
CSAPMTPYQETQYF
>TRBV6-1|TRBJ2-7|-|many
TGTGCCAGCAGGGAGGACAAGGGAACATACGAGCAGTACTTC
CASREDKGTYEQYF
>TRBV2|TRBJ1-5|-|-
TGTGCCAGCAGTCCGTCAGGGGCCGTCCGACAGTCCCAGCATTTT
CASSPSGAVRQSQHF
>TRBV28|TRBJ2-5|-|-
TGTGCCAGCAGTTTTCAGTACCAAGAGACCCAGTACTTC
CASSFQYQETQYF
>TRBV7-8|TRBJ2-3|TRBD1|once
TGTGCTAGCAGCTTCCGACAGGGAACTGAACGAGATACGCAGTATTTT
CASSFRQGTERDTQYF
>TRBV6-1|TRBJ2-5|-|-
TGTGCCAGCAGTCGCGGGACTCGAAAACGGGAGACCCAGTACTTC
CASSRGTRKRETQYF
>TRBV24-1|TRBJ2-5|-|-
TGTGCCACCAGTGAAACAGCAAACCAAGAGACCCAGTACTTC
CATSETANQETQYF
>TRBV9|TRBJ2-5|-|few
TGTGCCAGCAAACGACTTGACGGAGAGACCCAGTACTTC
CASKRLDGETQYF
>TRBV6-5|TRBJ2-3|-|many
TGTGCCAGCAGTTACTCCCCCGATAGCGGCACAGATACGCAGTATTTT
CASSYSPDSGTDTQYF
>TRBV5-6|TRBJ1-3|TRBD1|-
TGTGCCAGCAGCTCAATGACAGGGGCTGGAAACACCATATATTTT
CASSSMTGAGNTIYF
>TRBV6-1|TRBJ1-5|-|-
TGTGCCAGTAGGCCAGACACAAGCAATCAGCCCCAGCATTTT
CASRPDTSNQPQHF
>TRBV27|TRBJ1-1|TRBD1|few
TGTGCCAGCAGTTTATCCAGCACGGGACAGGGTGAAGCTTTCTTT
CASSLSSTGQGEAFF
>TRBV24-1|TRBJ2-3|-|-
TGTGCCACCAGTGATTTGCGGGGGCCGGGAGATACGCAGTATTTT
CATSDLRGPGDTQYF
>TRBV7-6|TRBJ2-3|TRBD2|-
TGTGCCAGCAGCTTAAGGACTAGCGGGGGGGATACGCAGTATTTT
CASSLRTSGGDTQYF
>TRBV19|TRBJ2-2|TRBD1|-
TGTGCCAGTAGTATTGGGGATCGAACGGGGGACAGGGTTACCGGGGAGCTGTTTTTT
CASSIGDRTGDRVTGELFF
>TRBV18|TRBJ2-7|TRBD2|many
TGTGCCAGCTCACCAGGGAGGGGATTGTACGAGCAGTACTTC
CASSPGRGLYEQYF
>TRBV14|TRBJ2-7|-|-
TGTGCCAGCAGCCAAGGATTAGTGCCCTACGAGCAGTACTTC
CASSQGLVPYEQYF
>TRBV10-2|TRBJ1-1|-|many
TGCGCCAGCAGTGAGCACGGGCCACAGGGTTCCGAAGCTTTCTTT
CASSEHGPQGSEAFF
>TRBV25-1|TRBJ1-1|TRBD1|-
TGTGCCAGCAGTGAAACGGACAGGGCTGAAGCTTTCTTT
CASSETDRAEAFF
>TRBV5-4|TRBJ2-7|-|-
TGTGCCAGCAGCTTAAGAGGGGAAGAGCAGTACTTC
CASSLRGEEQYF
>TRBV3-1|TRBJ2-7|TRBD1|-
TGTGCCAGCAGCCAATCAGATGGGACAGGGGTTTACGAGCAGTACTTC
CASSQSDGTGVYEQYF
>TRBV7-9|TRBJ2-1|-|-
TGTGCCAGCAGACCTACCAATGAGCAGTTCTTC
CASRPTNEQFF
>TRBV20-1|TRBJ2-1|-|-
TGCAGTGCTAGAGACGCGCCAGGGCAGTTCTTC
CSARDAPGQFF
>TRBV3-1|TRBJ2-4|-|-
TGTGCCAGCAGCCAAACCGACGACAGATTAAACATTCAGTACTTC
CASSQTDDRLNIQYF
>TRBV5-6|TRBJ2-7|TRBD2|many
TGTGCCAGCAGCTTCCCTAGCGGGGGAAACGAGCAGTACTTC
CASSFPSGGNEQYF
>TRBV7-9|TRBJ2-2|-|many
TGTGCCAGCAGCTTTCCGAGATCAGGGAACACCGGGGAGCTGTTTTTT
CASSFPRSGNTGELFF
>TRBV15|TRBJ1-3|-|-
TGTGCCACCAGCAGAAAACTGGACAGCCTTGGAAACACCATATATTTT
CATSRKLDSLGNTIYF
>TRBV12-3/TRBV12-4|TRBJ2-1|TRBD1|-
TGTGCCAGCAGTTTACGTGGACAGGGGAGGAATGAGCAGTTCTTC
CASSLRGQGRNEQFF
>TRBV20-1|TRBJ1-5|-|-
TGCAGTGCTAGAGGGAATATTGGGGCTCAGCCCCAGCATTTT
CSARGNIGAQPQHF
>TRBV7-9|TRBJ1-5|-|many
TGTGCCAGCAGCTTAGAACAGTCTGGGGGTCAGCCCCAGCATTTT
CASSLEQSGGQPQHF
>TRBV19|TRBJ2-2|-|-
TGTGCCAGTAGAAGGGACATAAACACCGGGGAGCTGTTTTTT
CASRRDINTGELFF
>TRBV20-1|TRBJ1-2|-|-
TGCAGTGCTACCAATAGGGGCTATGGCTACACCTTC
CSATNRGYGYTF
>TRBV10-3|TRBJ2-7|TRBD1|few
TGTGCCATCAGGGGGACAGGTTCCTCCTACGAGCAGTACTTC
CAIRGTGSSYEQYF
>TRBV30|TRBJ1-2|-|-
TGTGCCTGGAGTACAACAGGGAACTATGGCTACACCTTC
CAWSTTGNYGYTF
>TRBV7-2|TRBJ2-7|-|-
TGTGCCAGCAGCTTAGGGCTCCGCAGGGGGGACGAGCAGTACTTC
CASSLGLRRGDEQYF
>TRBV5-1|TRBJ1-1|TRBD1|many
TGCGCCAGCAGCGTACCAAGGACAGGGACGGGATACACTGAAGCTTTCTTT
CASSVPRTGTGYTEAFF
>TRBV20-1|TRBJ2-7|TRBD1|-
TGCAGTGCTCAGGGGGCCTACGAGCAGTACTTC
CSAQGAYEQYF
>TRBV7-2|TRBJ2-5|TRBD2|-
TGTGCCAGCAGTACTAGCGGGGTTCAAGAGACCCAGTACTTC
CASSTSGVQETQYF
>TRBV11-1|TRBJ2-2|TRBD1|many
TGTGCCAGCAGTTCAGGGGGCTATGGGAACACCGGGGAGCTGTTTTTT
CASSSGGYGNTGELFF